One and the same sample provided the 3 T cell receptor beta chains below, sequenced in a study of response to subunit inactivated influenza vaccine. TCRdb fed the RT-PCR reads into MiXCR, producing one record per CDR3 protein. The top ten hold around a tenth of the sample, which has roughly 700,000 distinct CDR3 sequences, about 15% seen once. The sample was PBMCs from blood, taken approximately 13 days after vaccination. The source is a man in his forties or fifties who received an inactivated influenza vaccine.

This clonotype was recorded a few times. The V and J genes are TRBV23-1 and TRBJ2-7; 8 bases are a match to TRBD1. TRBV23-1 is recorded as an ORF, its role being uncertain. CDR3 size: 16 residues. With V trimmed by 3 bases and J by 0 bases, 7 bases remained unmatched. The CDR3 loop reads CASSQYGDRSSYEQYF. The CDR3 DNA follows: TGCGCCAGCAGTCAGTACGGGGACAGGAGCTCCTACGAGCAGTACTTC.

The rearrangement uses TRBV3-1 and TRBJ1-6; 7 nucleotides agree with TRBD1. From germline, CDR1 is LGHDT and CDR2 YNNKEL (reference sequence). CDR3 size: 14 residues. Trimming cost V 4 bases and J 7 bases; bases outside gene matches: 4. The CDR3 loop reads CASSPGQRNSPLHF. The CDR3 DNA sequence: TGTGCCAGCAGCCCGGGACAGCGAAATTCACCCCTCCACTTT.

This chain links TRBV2 with TRBJ2-7; 7 bases line up with TRBD1. The length of the CDR3 is 15 residues. Per germline, CDR1 SNHLY and CDR2 FYNNEI. Trimming cost V 5 bases and J 0 bases; bases outside gene matches: 7. The CDR3 spells CASSTLTGYSYEQYF. The CDR3, as DNA: TGTGCCAGCAGTACCTTGACAGGGTACTCCTACGAGCAGTACTTC.